These 32 T cell receptor beta chains originate from one sample sequenced in a study of control samples from healthy donors and cancer patients. Sequenced by immunoSEQ multiplex PCR; TCRdb stores in-frame clones only, minus some. The data contain around 55,000 clones, more than 70% of them seen just once; the ten biggest clones take up roughly 1.5%. Sequences were obtained from PBMCs. All receptors come from a man aged 35-49 years with colorectal cancer.

This chain joins TRBV21-1 and TRBJ2-3; the table gives TRBD2 as D, unverified against the DNA. TRBV21-1 is termed a pseudogene. The CDR3 sequence is 14 residues long. CDR3 coding DNA: TGTGCCAGGGGGGGAAAGGGGAGCACAGATACGCAGTATTTT. It codes for CARGGKGSTDTQYF.

This clone came up once. This chain joins TRBV24-1 and TRBJ2-7, with 10 nucleotides matching TRBD2. The CDR3 covers 15 residues. Germline V gene lookup returns CDR1 KGHDR and CDR2 SFDVKD. Trimming removed 3 bases from V and 2 bases from J; junction bases left unmatched: 3. The CDR3 nucleotides read TGTGCCACCAGTGATCCCGGGACTAGCGCCTACGAGCAGTACTTC. This encodes CATSDPGTSAYEQYF.

The chain is built from TRBV28 and TRBJ1-4; TRBD1 might be the D (5 bases). V lost 3 bases to trimming and J lost 8 bases, with 16 bases between them. This CDR3 has 15 amino acids. Germline lookup yields CDR1 MDHEN and CDR2 SYDVKM. The CDR3 DNA reads TGTGCCAGCAGTTTGTATGGGACCCTGGGGGAAAAACTGTTTTTT. Its translation: CASSLYGTLGEKLFF.

This chain links TRBV5-4 with TRBJ1-3; D might be TRBD1 (5 bases). V was clipped by 4 bases and J by 3 bases, with 11 bases between them. Per the germline V gene, CDR1 is SGHNT and CDR2 is YYREEE (reference sequence). CDR3 length: 14 residues. The CDR3 bases are TGTGCCAGCAGCCCGACAGTTTTTGGAAACACCATATATTTT. It codes for CASSPTVFGNTIYF.

There are a few counts of this clone. The DNA of the CDR3 is TGTGCCAGCAGTTACTCGATTGGTGAGGGCTACGAGCAGTACTTC. It translates to CASSYSIGEGYEQYF. The genes are TRBV6-2 or TRBV6-3 and TRBJ2-7; D is possibly TRBD2 (5 bases). This CDR3 comprises 15 residues. The V end was cut by 0 bases, the J end by 3 bases, with 12 bases between. Per germline, CDR1 MNHEY and CDR2 SVGEGT.

The CDR3 spells CASSLSISEGAPGAAFF. The CDR3 DNA is TGTGCCAGCAGTTTATCGATTTCAGAGGGGGCGCCAGGGGCAGCTTTCTTT. V is TRBV27 and J is TRBJ1-1; 7 bases align to TRBD1. This CDR3 is 17 amino acids long. J was trimmed by 10 bases and V by 0 bases; bases with no gene match: 17. CDR1 and CDR2 (germline): MNHEY, SMNVEV (reference sequence).

The chain is built from TRBV7-9 and TRBJ2-5; 13 nucleotides agree with TRBD2. V shed 6 bases and J 9 bases; nucleotides not matched to a gene: 10. CDR1 and CDR2 (germline): SEHNR, FQNEAQ (reference sequence). The CDR3 is made up of 15 amino acids. The CDR3 DNA reads TGTGCCAGCAGGCGACTAGCGGGAGGCAAGAGGGCCCAGTACTTC. It translates to CASRRLAGGKRAQYF. Full variable domain (missing parts from reference TRBV7-9 and TRBJ2-5): DTGVSQNPRHKITKRGQNVTFRCDPISEHNRLYWYRQTLGQGPEFLTYFQNEAQLEKSRLLSDRFSAERPKGSFSTLEIQRTEQGDSAMYLCASRRLAGGKRAQYFGPGTRLLVL.

This chain's CDR3 is CASSQDLQGYNSPLHF. Written as DNA, the CDR3 is TGTGCCAGCAGCCAAGATTTACAGGGGTATAATTCACCCCTCCACTTT. The rearrangement uses TRBV4-2 and TRBJ1-6; 7 bases map to TRBD1. V trimming: 0 bases; J trimming: 4 bases; junction bases outside the gene matches: 3. The germline CDR1 and CDR2 sequences are LGHNA and YNFKEQ. The CDR3 length is 16 residues.

V is TRBV27 and J is TRBJ2-1, with TRBD2 identical over 8 bases. Germline V gene sequence: CDR1 MNHEY, CDR2 SMNVEV (reference sequence). V lost 0 bases to trimming and J lost 7 bases; unmatched junction nucleotides: 8. The CDR3 extends over 16 amino acids. CDR3 bases: TGTGCCAGCAGTTTATCTTCGGCGGGAGGTAGGAATGAGCAGTTCTTC. Translating it yields CASSLSSAGGRNEQFF.

The genes are TRBV7-4 and TRBJ2-7, with 16 bases fitting TRBD2. CDR3 length: 18 residues. The junction had 11 bases not matched to a gene; V was cut back by 4 bases and J by 5 bases. Germline values: CDR1 SGHVT, CDR2 SQSDAQ. The CDR3, as DNA: TGTGCCAGCAGCTCCCGCTTCGGGACTAGCGGGAGGGCCGACGAGCAGTACTTC. Encoded protein: CASSSRFGTSGRADEQYF.

J is TRBJ2-2 and V is TRBV10-3, with 7 bases identical to TRBD1. Germline values: CDR1 ENHRY, CDR2 SYGVKD. J was trimmed by 0 bases and V by 6 bases; bases with no gene match: 4. The CDR3 length is 15 residues. CDR3 in DNA: TGTGCCATCAGGGGGACAGCTCCGAACACCGGGGAGCTGTTTTTT. It yields the protein CAIRGTAPNTGELFF.

This clone was found a few times. DNA of the CDR3: TGCGCCAGCAGTGAGTCGCCGGGCAGTAAAGCTTTCTTT. Its translation: CASSESPGSKAFF. The chain links TRBV10-1 to TRBJ1-1; D is unclear. Trimming cost V 0 bases and J 9 bases, with 11 bases left between them. This CDR3 contains 13 residues. The germline V gene has CDR1 WNHNN and CDR2 SYGVQD (reference sequence).

The gene calls are TRBV6-2 or TRBV6-3 and TRBJ2-1; D perhaps matches TRBD2 (6 bases). V gave up 2 bases and J gave up 3 bases, with 8 bases separating them. The CDR3 contains 14 residues. Germline V gene sequence: CDR1 MNHEY, CDR2 SVGEGT. CDR3 residues: CASSYGGIYNEQFF. The CDR3 coding sequence is TGTGCCAGCAGTTACGGCGGGATCTACAATGAGCAGTTCTTC.

The chain is built from TRBV19 and TRBJ1-5; the D is unclear. Trimming removed 1 base from V and 4 bases from J, with 17 bases in between. The CDR3 runs 17 residues. The germline V gene encodes CDR1 LNHDA and CDR2 SQIVND (reference sequence). The DNA for the CDR3 is TGTGCCAGTAGTATAGGACGCGAAACAGTTCTTAATCAGCCCCAGCATTTT. Amino acid sequence: CASSIGRETVLNQPQHF.

This chain joins TRBV6-5 and TRBJ1-2; TRBD1 agrees at 8 bases. The CDR3 runs to 16 residues. V trimming: 0 bases; J trimming: 3 bases; junction bases outside the gene matches: 6. From germline, CDR1 is MNHEY and CDR2 SVGAGI. The CDR3 bases are TGTGCCAGCAGTTACTCCCAAGGACAGGGATACTATGGCTACACCTTC. It encodes CASSYSQGQGYYGYTF.

V is TRBV18 and J is TRBJ2-7, with a possible D match to TRBD1 (6 bases). This CDR3 comprises 15 residues. V was shortened by 2 bases and J by 1 base, with 12 bases between the two germline ends. CDR1 is KGHSH and CDR2 is LQKENI in the germline V gene. The CDR3, as DNA: TGTGCCAGCTCACCAAACAGGGTACAATCCTACGAGCAGTACTTC. This gives the protein CASSPNRVQSYEQYF.

J is TRBJ2-5 and V is TRBV11-2; possible D gene TRBD1, 6 bases. CDR1 and CDR2 from the germline V gene are SGHAT and FQNNGV. The germline V and J ends were trimmed by 1 base and 2 bases, with 11 bases remaining between them. This CDR3 has 15 residues. CDR3 sequence: CASSLGGTPQETQYF. The CDR3 DNA reads TGTGCCAGCAGCTTAGGGGGGACACCACAAGAGACCCAGTACTTC.

This clone is a singleton in its sample. The chain has TRBV19 and TRBJ2-5; TRBD2 might be the D (6 bases). This CDR3 is 13 amino acids long. The germline CDR1 and CDR2 sequences are LNHDA and SQIVND (reference sequence). Trimming took 5 bases from V and 4 from J, leaving 11 bases between them. CDR3 loop: CASSRGARETQYF. The DNA of the CDR3 is TGTGCCAGTAGTCGCGGGGCCCGAGAGACCCAGTACTTC.

This sequence joins TRBV5-1 and TRBJ2-7; TRBD2 agrees at 7 bases. From germline, CDR1 is SGHRS and CDR2 YFSETQ. The CDR3 is made up of 18 amino acids. V shed 0 bases, J shed 3 bases, and the junction held 15 bases outside the gene matches. The CDR3 protein is CASSLAWSSAGPDYEQYF. For the CDR3, the DNA is TGCGCCAGCAGCTTGGCCTGGTCTTCAGCGGGACCGGACTACGAGCAGTACTTC.

In this sample, this clone turned up once. The chain uses TRBV5-4 and TRBJ1-2; 8 nucleotides line up with TRBD1. The J segment lost 3 bases and the V segment lost 4 bases, leaving 2 bases of the junction unmatched. This CDR3 contains 13 residues. Looked up from germline, CDR1 is SGHNT and CDR2 is YYREEE (reference sequence). For the CDR3, the DNA is TGTGCCAGCAGCATGGGACAGGACTATGGCTACACCTTC. Its protein product is CASSMGQDYGYTF. Using reference TRBV5-4 and TRBJ1-2 for the parts outside the CDR3, the full variable domain is ETGVTQSPTHLIKTRGQQVTLRCSSQSGHNTVSWYQQALGQGPQFIFQYYREEENGRGNFPPRFSGLQFPNYSSELNVNALELDDSALYLCASSMGQDYGYTFGSGTRLTVV.

This clone was seen more than once but under ten times. This chain links TRBV10-2 with TRBJ2-2, with 8 bases aligning to TRBD1. CDR3 length: 14 residues. Trimming removed 4 bases from V and 4 bases from J; junction bases left unmatched: 2. The germline CDR1 and CDR2 sequences are WSHSY and SAAADI. The CDR3 sequence is CASSGDRTTGELFF. CDR3 DNA sequence: TGCGCCAGCAGTGGGGACAGGACCACCGGGGAGCTGTTTTTT.

The chain recombines TRBV7-2 with TRBJ1-2; D is ambiguous. Germline-derived CDR1 and CDR2 are SGHTA and FQGNSA. Trimming stripped 5 bases from V and 8 bases from J, with 9 bases between. The CDR3 loop spans 11 amino acids. The DNA for the CDR3 is TGTGCCAGCAGCGGTTCTATAGGCTACACCTTC. Its protein product is CASSGSIGYTF.

The chain links TRBV10-1 to TRBJ1-1; 7 bases match TRBD1. Germline CDR1 and CDR2: WNHNN and SYGVQD (reference sequence). The CDR3 runs 13 residues. The junction had 6 bases not matched to a gene; V was cut back by 6 bases and J by 5 bases. CDR3 bases: TGCGCCAGCAGCCGAGACAGGGCAACTGAAGCTTTCTTT. Translated: CASSRDRATEAFF.

The chain joins TRBV3-1 (or the pseudogene TRBV3-2) to TRBJ2-5; 8 bases map to TRBD2. The CDR3 runs to 15 residues. Germline CDR1 LGHDT, CDR2 YNNKEL (reference sequence). The V gene end was trimmed by 1 base and the J gene end by 2 bases; junction bases not matched to a gene: 3. In DNA, the CDR3 is TGTGCCAGCAGCCAAGGTGCTAGCGGGCAAGAGACCCAGTACTTC. As protein: CASSQGASGQETQYF.

V and J are TRBV10-3 and TRBJ2-1; 9 nucleotides line up with TRBD2. The V gene end was trimmed by 6 bases and the J gene end by 9 bases; junction bases not matched to a gene: 3. Germline assignment: CDR1 ENHRY and CDR2 SYGVKD. This CDR3 has 12 residues. CDR3 nucleotide sequence: TGTGCCATCAGCCTTAGCGGGAGTGAGCAGTTCTTC. This gives the protein CAISLSGSEQFF.

CDR3 bases: TGCAGCGTTGAAGATCCGGACGAGTCGAGCTCCTACAATGAGCAGTTCTTC. It codes for CSVEDPDESSSYNEQFF. V and J are TRBV29-1 and TRBJ2-1; D ambiguous. The V end lost 0 bases, the J end lost 0 bases, and 15 bases lay between the germline ends. CDR3 length: 17 residues. Germline loops: CDR1 SQVTM, CDR2 ANQGSEA.

The V call is TRBV12-3 or TRBV12-4, the J call TRBJ1-6; no definite D call. This CDR3 is built from 12 residues. Trimming left V 5 bases short and J 7 bases short, with 6 bases between. The CDR3 spells CASSVLNSPLHF. The DNA of the CDR3 is TGTGCCAGCAGTGTTCTAAATTCACCCCTCCACTTT.

This sequence joins TRBV21-1 and TRBJ1-2. TRBV21-1 is a pseudogene locus. The CDR3 is 16 amino acids. CDR3 sequence reads: CASSARGKYSNYGYTF. The CDR3 nucleotides are TGTGCCAGCAGCGCCCGAGGTAAGTATTCTAACTATGGCTACACCTTC.

The chain recombines TRBV9 with TRBJ1-2; 7 positions agree with TRBD1. The CDR3 totals 14 residues. With V trimmed by 3 bases and J by 11 bases, 13 bases remained unmatched. The germline V gene encodes CDR1 SGDLS and CDR2 YYNGEE. The CDR3 nucleotides are TGTGCCAGCAGCGGACCGGGACAGCTTTGGGATTACACCTTC. As protein: CASSGPGQLWDYTF.

V gene TRBV9 combines with J gene TRBJ2-1; 8 bases align to TRBD2. CDR1 is SGDLS, CDR2 YYNGEE, per germline. The V segment lost 8 bases and the J segment 0 bases; nucleotides outside the gene matches: 10. CDR3 length: 16 residues. CDR3 protein: CASSPFGTSSYNEQFF. The CDR3 DNA reads as TGTGCCAGTTCCCCTTTCGGGACTAGCTCCTACAATGAGCAGTTCTTC.

This sequence joins TRBV19 and TRBJ2-7; the D gene is possibly TRBD1 (6 bases). Trimming removed 6 bases at V and 2 bases at J, with 17 bases between. Germline CDR1 LNHDA, CDR2 SQIVND (reference sequence). The CDR3 spans 15 residues. This CDR3 is CASRLSVGQPYEQYF. The CDR3 bases are TGTGCCAGTAGGCTCTCGGTCGGACAGCCCTACGAGCAGTACTTC. Looking up the rest from reference TRBV19 and TRBJ2-7 gives the full variable domain: DGGITQSPKYLFRKEGQNVTLSCEQNLNHDAMYWYRQDPGQGLRLIYYSQIVNDFQKGDIAEGYSVSREKKESFPLTVTSAQKNPTAFYLCASRLSVGQPYEQYFGPGTRLTVT.

The chain uses TRBV28 and TRBJ2-3, with TRBD2 identical over 7 bases. The germline CDR1 and CDR2 sequences are MDHEN and SYDVKM. The CDR3 contains 16 residues. The V and J ends lost 1 base and 2 bases, in that order; junction bases with no gene match: 6. The CDR3 reads CASSLLERGLTDTQYF. Written as DNA, the CDR3 is TGTGCCAGCAGTTTATTGGAGCGGGGCCTCACAGATACGCAGTATTTT.